A selection of T cell receptor beta chains follows, all from one sample in a study of blood T cell repertoires in COVID-19. Measured with immunoSEQ multiplex PCR; TCRdb has only the in-frame clones, and not every one. The repertoire has about 180,000 clones, around 74% of them found once; the top ten carry around 8%. Material: peripheral blood. The receptor source for this set is a woman aged 55-69 years with COVID-19, enrolled during active disease. The CDR3 runs from the conserved cysteine through the conserved F or W. A D gene is named only where the DNA matches it firmly. Clone size is given for some rows only: seen once, a few or many times, or a class if the clone is expanded.

- | TRBJ2-1 | TRBD2 | TRBV7-8 | CASSLAGLAGIVKPNEQFF | TGTGCCAGCAGCTTAGCGGGCCTAGCGGGGATTGTTAAACCGAATGAGCAGTTCTTC
- | TRBJ2-3 | TRBD2 | TRBV27 | CASSLLAGAPTDTQYF | TGTGCCAGCAGTTTATTAGCGGGGGCCCCCACAGATACGCAGTATTTT
- | TRBJ2-6 | - | TRBV29-1 | CSVTGPGANVLTF | TGCAGCGTCACAGGGCCCGGGGCCAACGTCCTGACTTTC
once | TRBJ2-2 | TRBD1 | TRBV7-9 | CASSPWDRNTGELFF | TGTGCCAGCAGCCCCTGGGACAGAAACACCGGGGAGCTGTTTTTT
- | TRBJ1-2 | TRBD1 | TRBV9 | CASSVRGTVHF | TGTGCCAGCAGCGTGAGGGGGACAGTTCACTTC
- | TRBJ2-1 | - | TRBV28 | CASSLLGQSSYNEQFF | TGTGCCAGCAGTTTACTAGGACAGAGCTCCTACAATGAGCAGTTCTTC
- | TRBJ1-2 | - | TRBV7-9 | CASSLVWQGHNYGYTF | TGTGCCAGCAGCTTAGTGTGGCAGGGACATAACTATGGCTACACCTTC
- | TRBJ2-5 | TRBD1 | TRBV9 | CASSVRQGDGETQYF | TGTGCCAGCAGCGTGAGGCAGGGGGACGGCGAGACCCAGTACTTC
- | TRBJ1-5 | TRBD1 | TRBV18 | CASSPGQGAIQPQHF | TGTGCCAGCTCGCCGGGACAGGGAGCGATTCAGCCCCAGCATTTT
- | TRBJ1-5 | TRBD1 | TRBV2 | CASSVSGQGEDQPQHF | TGTGCCAGCAGTGTGAGTGGACAGGGTGAGGATCAGCCCCAGCATTTT
- | TRBJ2-3 | - | TRBV7-3 | CASSLTVDRGSRTDTQYF | TGTGCCAGCAGCTTAACCGTCGACAGAGGATCCCGCACAGATACGCAGTATTTT
- | TRBJ2-3 | TRBD2 | TRBV5-1 | CASSLVSGGLSTDTQYF | TGCGCCAGCAGCTTGGTCAGCGGGGGGCTTAGCACAGATACGCAGTATTTT
- | TRBJ2-1 | TRBD2 | TRBV7-2 | CASSSPTSGRFVYNEQFF | TGTGCCAGCAGCTCCCCGACTAGCGGGAGGTTTGTGTACAATGAGCAGTTCTTC
few | TRBJ1-1 | - | TRBV10-1 | CASSPDTQVTEAFF | TGCGCCAGCAGTCCTGACACACAAGTCACTGAAGCTTTCTTT